A single sample gave rise to the 27 T cell receptor beta chains below, sequenced in a study of post-analysis software for immune sequencing data. cDNA libraries of TCR beta carried unique molecular identifiers. Via MiXCR, TCRdb re-called the PCR reads, giving one row per CDR3 protein. The sample includes about 160,000 distinct CDR3 sequences, under 40% seen only once; the top ten take under 30%. The source was blood, collected after autologous hematopoietic stem cell transplantation. The receptors come from a girl aged 10 to 17 with multiple sclerosis.

This sequence joins TRBV6-2 or TRBV6-3 and TRBJ2-3; D could derive from TRBD1 or TRBD2 (5 bases each). In germline, CDR1 is MNHEY, CDR2 SVGEGT. V gave up 4 bases and J gave up 5 bases, with 16 bases separating them. The length of the CDR3 is 15 residues. Here the CDR3 DNA reads TGTGCCAGCAGTTCGATGGGACCAGGGAAAGATACGCAGTATTTT. Protein: CASSSMGPGKDTQYF.

The chain employs TRBV6-2 or TRBV6-3 and TRBJ1-1; no clear D gene. CDR1 is MNHEY, CDR2 SVGEGT, per germline. The CDR3 consists of 17 residues. V lost 0 bases, J lost 4 bases, and 18 bases lay in between. CDR3 nucleotides: TGTGCCAGCAGTTACTCGTCGGTCCCTTCGCGGGGCACTGAAGCTTTCTTT. Translating it yields CASSYSSVPSRGTEAFF.

The table lists this clonotype with a few counts. The chain recombines TRBV6-5 with TRBJ1-4; no firm D call. This CDR3 is built from 13 residues. The germline CDR1 and CDR2 sequences are MNHEY and SVGAGI. Trimming shortened V by 2 bases and J by 7 bases, and 8 bases separated the two germline ends. The CDR3 here is CASSYLDGEKLFF. CDR3 bases: TGTGCCAGCAGTTACCTAGACGGTGAAAAACTGTTTTTT.

Turning to this clonotype: A read error is possible here, since a much larger clone lies one base away. The chain links TRBV4-2 to TRBJ2-5, with TRBD2 identical over 10 bases. The germline gives CDR1 LGHNA, CDR2 YNFKEQ. The CDR3 spans 14 residues. The junction had 11 bases not matched to a gene; V was cut back by 5 bases and J by 11 bases. CDR3 residues: CASSLGLADNEQYF. Here the CDR3 DNA reads TGTGCCAGCAGCTTAGGACTAGCGGACAATGAGCAGTACTTC.

This clonotype was detected ten times or more. This chain joins TRBV12-3 or TRBV12-4 and TRBJ2-6, with a possible D match to TRBD1 (5 bases). Trimming took 5 bases from V and 0 from J, leaving 8 bases between them. The CDR3 is 15 amino acids. CDR3 nucleotide sequence: TGTGCCAGCAGTCAGGACACCTCTGGGGCCAACGTCCTGACTTTC. Encoded protein: CASSQDTSGANVLTF.

The chain combines TRBV20-1 with TRBJ2-1; the match to TRBD2 covers 12 bases. CDR3 length: 17 amino acids. The germline V gene encodes CDR1 DFQATT and CDR2 SNEGSKA (reference sequence). The junction had 14 bases not matched to a gene; V was cut back by 3 bases and J by 8 bases. The CDR3 here is CSASPGLAGTSGDEQFF. CDR3 DNA sequence: TGCAGTGCTAGTCCGGGACTAGCGGGTACGTCAGGGGATGAGCAGTTCTTC.

The table lists this clonotype with a few counts. The rearrangement links TRBV3-1 to TRBJ2-5; 8 positions match TRBD2. Unmatched junction bases numbered 6, after V lost 4 bases and J lost 5 bases. The V gene's germline CDR1 is LGHDT and CDR2 YNNKEL (reference sequence). This CDR3 has 14 amino acids. The chain's CDR3 is CASSPSGRVETQYF. The CDR3 coding sequence is TGTGCCAGCAGCCCGAGCGGGAGAGTCGAGACCCAGTACTTC.

Remarks on this clonotype: At one of its ends the junction is not consistent with the germline gene, which may arise from a read error. The rearrangement links TRBV6-1 to TRBJ1-2, with unresolved D. CDR3 length equals 13 residues. Germline lookup yields CDR1 MNHNS and CDR2 SASEGT. In nucleotides, the CDR3 is TGTGCCAGCAGCAATTGGGCTAACTATGGCTGCACCTTC. It translates to CASSNWANYGCTF.

The chain employs TRBV6-4 and TRBJ2-4, with unresolved D. The CDR3 loop spans 15 amino acids. The V end was cut by 4 bases, the J end by 0 bases, with 10 bases between. The germline CDR1 and CDR2 sequences are MRHNA and SNTAGT. The CDR3 DNA reads TGTGCCAGCAGTGTAGAACAATTAGCCAAAAACATTCAGTACTTC. The encoded protein is CASSVEQLAKNIQYF.

As to this clonotype: This is likely a read error, given that the CDR3 carries no conserved phenylalanine or tryptophan at its end. The rearrangement links TRBV20-1 to TRBJ2-3; D call uncertain. Trimming took off 6 bases at V and 2 bases at J, with 18 bases between the two ends. The CDR3 extends over 15 amino acids. The V gene's germline CDR1 is DFQATT and CDR2 SNEGSKA (reference sequence). The CDR3 here is CSAPRVLEVTDTQYL. The CDR3 bases are TGCAGTGCCCCCCGGGTGCTAGAGGTCACAGATACGCAGTATTTG.

The chain joins TRBV28 to TRBJ2-7; 9 bases match TRBD1. CDR3 length equals 16 residues. Trimming removed 7 bases from V and 0 bases from J; junction bases left unmatched: 10. Per the germline V gene, CDR1 is MDHEN and CDR2 is SYDVKM. The CDR3 region is CASTIGGTGNSYEQYF. The CDR3 nucleotides read TGTGCCAGCACGATCGGCGGGACAGGGAACTCCTACGAGCAGTACTTC.

The chain links TRBV15 to TRBJ2-5, with TRBD1 matching 9 bases. Germline V lookup: CDR1 LNHNV, CDR2 YYDKDF (reference sequence). The CDR3 runs 16 residues. The junction had 12 bases not matched to a gene; V was cut back by 10 bases and J by 0 bases. CDR3 amino acids: CASSLGGQGYQETQYF. CDR3 in DNA: TGTGCCAGCAGTTTGGGTGGACAGGGGTACCAAGAGACCCAGTACTTC. The variable domain in full, with the rest retrieved from reference TRBV15 and TRBJ2-5, is DAMVIQNPRYQVTQFGKPVTLSCSQTLNHNVMYWYQQKSSQAPKLLFHYYDKDFNNEADTPDNFQSRRPNTSFCFLDIRSPGLGDTAMYLCASSLGGQGYQETQYFGPGTRLLVL.

This clonotype occurred a few times. This chain connects TRBV7-8 to TRBJ2-7; a weak D match, TRBD1 (5 bases). Germline V gene sequence: CDR1 SGHVS, CDR2 FQNEAQ. The CDR3 runs 16 residues. Trimming took off 0 bases at V and 2 bases at J, with 14 bases between the two ends. CDR3 region: CASSLARQGSAYEQYF. Written as DNA, the CDR3 is TGTGCCAGCAGCTTAGCGCGTCAGGGTTCGGCCTACGAGCAGTACTTC. Complete variable domain (other parts from reference TRBV7-8 and TRBJ2-7): GAGVSQSPRYKVAKRGQDVALRCDPISGHVSLFWYQQALGQGPEFLTYFQNEAQLDKSGLPSDRFFAERPEGSVSTLKIQRTQQEDSAVYLCASSLARQGSAYEQYFGPGTRLTVT.

This clonotype was detected only a few times. The chain joins TRBV5-6 to TRBJ1-1; unclear D gene. The CDR3 has 13 residues. V was pared by 3 bases and J by 0 bases, with 6 bases between. CDR1 SGHDT and CDR2 YYEEEE come from the germline V gene. The CDR3 nucleotides read TGTGCCAGCAGCTCAATCATGAACACTGAAGCTTTCTTT. This translates into CASSSIMNTEAFF.

This clonotype was counted only a few times. V usage is TRBV20-1 and J usage is TRBJ2-4, with D unresolved. Per germline, CDR1 DFQATT and CDR2 SNEGSKA (reference sequence). The CDR3 totals 13 residues. V gave up 5 bases and J gave up 0 bases, with 8 bases separating them. This CDR3 is CSAAAIAKNIQYF. The CDR3 DNA reads as TGCAGTGCTGCGGCCATAGCCAAAAACATTCAGTACTTC.

This clonotype was seen a single time. A much larger clone sits a single nucleotide away, making a read error possible. This chain links TRBV20-1 with TRBJ1-2; tentative D call: TRBD1 (5 bases). V was pared by 1 base and J by 4 bases, with 13 bases between. The CDR3 has 14 residues. Germline V gives CDR1 DFQATT, CDR2 SNEGSKA (reference sequence). The CDR3 nucleotides are TGCAGTGCTAGAGGGGGCGGTTCCTCCTATGGCTACACCTTC. It encodes CSARGGGSSYGYTF.

A few counts support this clonotype. This rearrangement joins TRBV5-1 to TRBJ1-2; 7 nucleotides align to TRBD1. Germline CDR1 reads SGHRS; CDR2 reads YFSETQ. The length of the CDR3 is 17 residues. After removal of 0 bases from V and 0 bases from J, the junction contained 8 bases not matched to a gene. CDR3 in amino acids: CASSLDGRGFTNYGYTF. Written as DNA, the CDR3 is TGCGCCAGCAGCTTGGATGGCAGGGGGTTTACTAACTATGGCTACACCTTC.

On this clonotype itself: One junction end disagrees with the germline gene, perhaps due to a read error. The CDR3 DNA is TGTACCAGCAGCCAACAGGCACGGAGTGGCTACACCTTC. Translating gives CTSSQQARSGYTF. V and J are TRBV3-1 and TRBJ1-2; D perhaps matches TRBD1 (5 bases). The CDR3 loop spans 13 amino acids. CDR1 is LGHDT and CDR2 is YNNKEL in the germline V gene (reference sequence).

This clonotype was detected a few times. The J gene is TRBJ2-1, the V gene TRBV12-3 or TRBV12-4; 11 bases match TRBD2. With V trimmed by 7 bases and J by 3 bases, 5 bases remained unmatched. The CDR3 is 15 amino acids. CDR3 sequence reads: CASTRGTSGYNEQFF. The CDR3 nucleotides are TGTGCCAGCACCCGGGGGACTAGCGGCTACAATGAGCAGTTCTTC.

This clonotype was detected ten times or more. The J gene is TRBJ2-3, the V gene TRBV29-1; 8 nucleotides align to TRBD2. This CDR3 has 14 residues. Germline V gene lookup returns CDR1 SQVTM and CDR2 ANQGSEA. V dropped 4 bases and J dropped 3; count of bases not matched to a gene: 6. The CDR3 bases are TGCAGCGTTGGTAGCGGGGTTCAAACAGATACGCAGTATTTT. It codes for CSVGSGVQTDTQYF.

With regard to this clonotype: The missing conserved phenylalanine or tryptophan at the end of this CDR3 makes a read error likely. The J gene is TRBJ2-5, the V gene TRBV24-1; no clear D. The CDR3 is made up of 15 amino acids. Germline-derived CDR1 and CDR2 are KGHDR and SFDVKD. The germline V and J ends were trimmed by 4 bases and 0 bases, with 11 bases remaining between them. CDR3 nucleotides: TGTGCCACCAGTGAGGGCCTCACGTACCAAGAGACCCAGTACTAC. Amino acids: CATSEGLTYQETQYY.

This clonotype was counted a few times. This sequence joins TRBV7-9 and TRBJ1-4, with 9 bases lining up with TRBD1. With 1 base clipped from V and 2 bases from J, the junction kept 11 bases outside the gene matches. The CDR3 runs to 19 residues. Germline-derived CDR1 and CDR2 are SEHNR and FQNEAQ (reference sequence). This CDR3 reads CASSLGSGTGPLTNEKLFF. The CDR3 DNA reads TGTGCCAGCAGCTTAGGCTCCGGGACAGGGCCCCTTACTAATGAAAAACTGTTTTTT.

On this clonotype: A much more abundant neighbour one base away suggests this may be a read error. V is TRBV29-1 and J is TRBJ2-3; D unclear. V dropped 6 bases and J dropped 0 bases, with 13 bases sitting between them. This CDR3 has 14 amino acids. Germline V gene data show CDR1 as SQVTM and CDR2 as ANQGSEA. For the CDR3, the DNA is TGCAGCGTAAAGAGCGCTACAAGCACAGATACGCAGTATTTT. This encodes CSVKSATSTDTQYF.

In this sample, this clonotype turned up a few times. The J gene is TRBJ2-3, the V gene TRBV20-1; either TRBD1 or TRBD2 may fit D (6 bases each). The CDR3 runs 15 residues. CDR1 is DFQATT, CDR2 SNEGSKA, per germline (reference sequence). V gave up 3 bases and J gave up 2 bases, with 15 bases separating them. The CDR3 is CSARAPGAFTDTQYF. CDR3 bases: TGCAGTGCTAGGGCCCCGGGGGCCTTCACAGATACGCAGTATTTT.

The DNA of the CDR3 is TGTGCCAGCAGCCCCAGGGGTTCGCAGTCCTATAATTCACCCCTCCACTTT. It yields the protein CASSPRGSQSYNSPLHF. The chain uses TRBV6-1 and TRBJ1-6, with D tentatively TRBD1 (6 bases). This CDR3 is built from 17 residues. Per germline, CDR1 MNHNS and CDR2 SASEGT. V gave up 6 bases and J gave up 1 base, with 16 bases separating them.

This clonotype was recorded a few times. The V call is TRBV4-2, the J call TRBJ1-2; D is ambiguous. V lost 0 bases and J lost 8, with 10 bases in between. The CDR3 runs 13 residues. Germline CDR1 reads LGHNA; CDR2 reads YNFKEQ. CDR3 residues: CASSQDFTGGYTF. In DNA, the CDR3 is TGTGCCAGCAGCCAAGACTTTACTGGGGGCTACACCTTC.

The count of this clonotype is one. This chain connects TRBV6-2 or TRBV6-3 to TRBJ2-5; 11 bases agree with TRBD2. This CDR3 has 16 residues. Germline V lookup: CDR1 MNHEY, CDR2 SVGEGT. Losses at the gene ends were 5 bases for V and 2 bases for J; bases not matched to a gene: 7. The CDR3 is CASSAGTSGIQETQYF. The CDR3 DNA reads as TGTGCCAGCAGTGCCGGGACTAGCGGTATTCAAGAGACCCAGTACTTC.